These 9 T cell receptor beta chains were all obtained from the same sample, sequenced in a study of cytomegalovirus exposure and HLA in healthy donors. PCR was performed using 60 Vbeta and 13 Jbeta primers. Clones were read by immunoSEQ multiplex PCR, and TCRdb kept only the in-frame ones, dropping some. Here the sample spans under 200,000 clones, approximately 80% being singletons. The sample consisted of PBMCs. These receptors all stem from a young man in good health and CMV-seronegative.

This rearrangement joins TRBV7-9 to TRBJ1-1; D is unclear. Germline values: CDR1 SEHNR, CDR2 FQNEAQ (reference sequence). This CDR3 is built from 14 residues. V lost 2 bases and J 2 bases, leaving 9 bases between the germline ends. The CDR3 here is CASSLLQRNTEAFF. As DNA, the CDR3 is TGTGCCAGCAGCTTATTACAGAGAAACACTGAAGCTTTCTTT.

The genes are TRBV6-4 and TRBJ2-1, with 10 bases that match TRBD1. Germline loops: CDR1 MRHNA, CDR2 SNTAGT. Losses at the gene ends were 3 bases for V and 6 bases for J; bases not matched to a gene: 2. This CDR3 spans 14 amino acids. The CDR3 DNA sequence: TGTGCCAGCAGTGAAGGACAGGGGGGCAATGAGCAGTTCTTC. Translating gives CASSEGQGGNEQFF.

The V call is TRBV7-2, the J call TRBJ2-7; TRBD2 agrees at 14 bases. The length of the CDR3 is 15 residues. Germline lookup yields CDR1 SGHTA and CDR2 FQGNSA. The V segment lost 5 bases and the J segment 3 bases; nucleotides outside the gene matches: 3. This CDR3 is CASSLGTSGSYEQYF. The CDR3 DNA sequence: TGTGCCAGCAGCCTCGGGACTAGCGGGAGCTACGAGCAGTACTTC.

The rearrangement links TRBV28 to TRBJ1-2; D ambiguous. This CDR3 is 14 amino acids long. The V end lost 1 base, the J end lost 4 bases, and 10 bases lay between the germline ends. Germline V gene lookup returns CDR1 MDHEN and CDR2 SYDVKM. The CDR3 region is CASSLFMASYGYTF. In DNA form, the CDR3 reads TGTGCCAGCAGTTTATTTATGGCTTCCTATGGCTACACCTTC.

Here the CDR3 reads CASSALTGGGEKLFF. As DNA, the CDR3 is TGTGCCAGCAGCGCCTTGACAGGGGGCGGTGAAAAACTGTTTTTT. The chain employs TRBV21-1 and TRBJ1-4; the D call of TRBD1 is as the table states it, not checked on the DNA. TRBV21-1 is annotated as a pseudogene. This CDR3 comprises 15 residues.

The chain recombines TRBV28 with TRBJ2-7; weak D call: TRBD1 (6 bases). The CDR3 length is 13 residues. CDR1 is MDHEN and CDR2 is SYDVKM in the germline V gene. V lost 8 bases, J lost 0 bases, and 11 bases lay in between. DNA for the CDR3: TGTGCCAGCGACAGGAAAAACTCCTACGAGCAGTACTTC. It yields the protein CASDRKNSYEQYF.

V and J are TRBV11-2 and TRBJ2-2; a weak D match, TRBD2 (6 bases). The V end lost 6 bases, the J end lost 0 bases, and 8 bases lay between the germline ends. CDR1 is SGHAT, CDR2 FQNNGV, per germline. The CDR3 extends over 14 amino acids. The CDR3 DNA reads as TGTGCCAGCAGGGGGGGATCGAACACCGGGGAGCTGTTTTTT. It yields the protein CASRGGSNTGELFF.

The chain links TRBV29-1 to TRBJ2-5; TRBD1 matches 7 bases. V lost 5 bases and J lost 5; bases outside the gene matches: 8. The CDR3 loop spans 13 amino acids. In germline, CDR1 is SQVTM, CDR2 ANQGSEA. The CDR3 loop is CSVPDRIGETQYF. The CDR3 DNA is TGCAGCGTTCCGGACAGGATCGGGGAGACCCAGTACTTC. The full variable domain, rest sourced from reference TRBV29-1 and TRBJ2-5, is SAVISQKPSRDICQRGTSLTIQCQVDSQVTMMFWYRQQPGQSLTLIATANQGSEATYESGFVIDKFPISRPNLTFSTLTVSNMSPEDSSIYLCSVPDRIGETQYFGPGTRLLVL.

The chain combines TRBV2 with TRBJ2-1; 8 bases map to TRBD1. This CDR3 has 17 residues. The V gene's germline CDR1 is SNHLY and CDR2 FYNNEI. Germline trimming cut 4 bases from V and 8 bases from J; bases unmatched to any gene: 16. The DNA of the CDR3 is TGTGCCAGCAGTGCTGGACAGGGAACCACGGGCACGGATGAGCAGTTCTTC. Its protein product is CASSAGQGTTGTDEQFF.